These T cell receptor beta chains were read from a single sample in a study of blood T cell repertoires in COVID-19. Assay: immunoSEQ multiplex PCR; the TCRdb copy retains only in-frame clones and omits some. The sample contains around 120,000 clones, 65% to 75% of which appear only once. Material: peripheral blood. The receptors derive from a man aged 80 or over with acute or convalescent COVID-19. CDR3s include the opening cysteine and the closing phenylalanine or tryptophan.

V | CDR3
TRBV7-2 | CASSLGLYRGEKLFF
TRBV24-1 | CATSDWTRDRATHEQYF
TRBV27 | CASSSFAGFPDTQYF
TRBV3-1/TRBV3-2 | CASSQRDRGLSYTF
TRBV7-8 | CASSSLTFGAGETQYF
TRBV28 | CASIDRGPGTGELFF
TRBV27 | CASSYDGRDYGYTF
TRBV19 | CASKGRRGNTEAFF
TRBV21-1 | CASSNIFGHLYNSPLHF
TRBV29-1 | CSAELDSQQETQYF
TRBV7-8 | CASSLGVGSNQPQHF
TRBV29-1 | CSVEPPSRDSYNEQFF
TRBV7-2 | CASSYRGGNQPQHF
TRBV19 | CASSGLAGYTGELFF
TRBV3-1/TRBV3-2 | CASSQEGLTGELFF
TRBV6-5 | CASSYSGLSTIYF
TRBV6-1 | CASSEAQGASYGYTF
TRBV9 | CASSVVSRAGETQYF
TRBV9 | CASSVGLTVRSGELFF
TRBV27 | CASFSSGSRIYTF
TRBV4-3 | CASSQAGADSNIQYF
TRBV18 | CASSPPGTGSYEQYF
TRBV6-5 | CASAQREGGNEQFF
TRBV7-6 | CASSTHRDRVSYEQYF
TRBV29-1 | CSGTSGTDTQYF
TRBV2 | CASTEGRGKQYF
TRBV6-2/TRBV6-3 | CASSGLAGAYEQYF
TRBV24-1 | CATSDSQGAIEKLFF
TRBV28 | CATAGLLNNEQFF
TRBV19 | CASAAGAGANVLTF
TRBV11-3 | CASSQGLSAAGELFF
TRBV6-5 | CASGGFTSSYEQYF
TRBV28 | CASSSVGGAGTDTQYF
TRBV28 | CASRATGSSNQPQHF
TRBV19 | CASRQGNTQYF
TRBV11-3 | CASSLEKGPGTYEQYF
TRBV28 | CASSFSGDTQYF
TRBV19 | CASSIDLYNTGELFF
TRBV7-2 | CASSSGQGYGYTF
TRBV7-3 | CASSLGVGRAQYF
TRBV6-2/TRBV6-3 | CASSTTLLEAFF
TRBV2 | CASRPPNSAQETQYF